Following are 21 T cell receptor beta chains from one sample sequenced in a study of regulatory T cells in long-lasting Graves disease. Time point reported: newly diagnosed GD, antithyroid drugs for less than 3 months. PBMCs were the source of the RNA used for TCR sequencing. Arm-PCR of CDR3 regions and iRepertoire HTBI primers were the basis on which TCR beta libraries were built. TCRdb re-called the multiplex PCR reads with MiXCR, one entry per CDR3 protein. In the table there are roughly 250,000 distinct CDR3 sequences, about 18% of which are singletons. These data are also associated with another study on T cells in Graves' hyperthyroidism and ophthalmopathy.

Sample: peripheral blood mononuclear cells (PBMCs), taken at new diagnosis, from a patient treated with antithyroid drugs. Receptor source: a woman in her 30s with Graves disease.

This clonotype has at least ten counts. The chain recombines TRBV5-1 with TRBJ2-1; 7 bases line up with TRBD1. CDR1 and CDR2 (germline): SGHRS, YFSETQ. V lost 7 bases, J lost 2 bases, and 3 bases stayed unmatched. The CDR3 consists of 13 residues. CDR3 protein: CASGDRAYNEQFF. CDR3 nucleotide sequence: TGCGCCAGCGGAGACAGGGCCTACAATGAGCAGTTCTTC. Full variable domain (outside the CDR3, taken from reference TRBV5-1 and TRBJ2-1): KAGVTQTPRYLIKTRGQQVTLSCSPISGHRSVSWYQQTPGQGLQFLFEYFSETQRNKGNFPGRFSGRQFSNSRSEMNVSTLELGDSALYLCASGDRAYNEQFFGPGTRLTVL.

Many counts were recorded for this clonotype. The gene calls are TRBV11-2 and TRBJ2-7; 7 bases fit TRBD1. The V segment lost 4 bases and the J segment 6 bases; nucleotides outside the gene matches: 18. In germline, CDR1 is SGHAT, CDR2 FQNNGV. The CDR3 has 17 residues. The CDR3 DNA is TGTGCCAGCAGCTCGGAGACAGGGAATTATTTATCGGGCGAGCAGTACTTC. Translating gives CASSSETGNYLSGEQYF.

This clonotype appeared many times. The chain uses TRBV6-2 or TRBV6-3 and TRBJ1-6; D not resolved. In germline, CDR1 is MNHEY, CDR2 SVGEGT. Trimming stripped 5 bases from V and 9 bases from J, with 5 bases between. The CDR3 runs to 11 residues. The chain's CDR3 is CASSNTSPLHF. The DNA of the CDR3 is TGTGCCAGCAGTAATACTTCACCCCTCCACTTT.

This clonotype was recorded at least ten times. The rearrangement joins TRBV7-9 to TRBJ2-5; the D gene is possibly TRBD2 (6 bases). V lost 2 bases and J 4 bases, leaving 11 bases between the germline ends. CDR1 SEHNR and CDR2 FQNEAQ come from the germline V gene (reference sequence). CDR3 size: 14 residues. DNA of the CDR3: TGTGCCAGCAGCTTAAGGGCTAGCGCAGAGACCCAGTACTTC. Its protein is CASSLRASAETQYF. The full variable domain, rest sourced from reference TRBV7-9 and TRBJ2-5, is DTGVSQNPRHKITKRGQNVTFRCDPISEHNRLYWYRQTLGQGPEFLTYFQNEAQLEKSRLLSDRFSAERPKGSFSTLEIQRTEQGDSAMYLCASSLRASAETQYFGPGTRLLVL.

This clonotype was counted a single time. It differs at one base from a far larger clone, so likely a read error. The chain's CDR3 is CASSPTGNEGSEAFF. The CDR3, as DNA: TGTGCCAGCAGCCCGACAGGGAATGAGGGCTCTGAAGCTTTCTTT. The chain links TRBV7-9 to TRBJ1-1; 7 positions match TRBD1. CDR1 is SEHNR, CDR2 FQNEAQ, per germline (reference sequence). V trimming: 5 bases; J trimming: 6 bases; junction bases outside the gene matches: 12. This CDR3 region has 15 residues. The complete variable domain, with remaining parts taken from reference TRBV7-9 and TRBJ1-1, reads DTGVSQNPRHKITKRGQNVTFRCDPISEHNRLYWYRQTLGQGPEFLTYFQNEAQLEKSRLLSDRFSAERPKGSFSTLEIQRTEQGDSAMYLCASSPTGNEGSEAFFGQGTRLTVV.

In nucleotides, the CDR3 is TGTGCCAGCAGCTTAGTCAGGGGGGCAAATGAGCAGTTCTTC. Protein product: CASSLVRGANEQFF. The chain couples TRBV11-2 to TRBJ2-1; D possibly corresponds to TRBD1 (7 bases). Germline V gene lookup returns CDR1 SGHAT and CDR2 FQNNGV. The CDR3 runs to 14 residues. With 1 base removed from V and 7 bases from J, the gap between germline ends came to 11 bases.

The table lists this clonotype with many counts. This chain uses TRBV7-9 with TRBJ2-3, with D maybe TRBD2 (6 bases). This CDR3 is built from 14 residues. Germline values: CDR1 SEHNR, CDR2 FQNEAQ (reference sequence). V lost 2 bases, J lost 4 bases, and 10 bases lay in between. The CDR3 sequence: CASSLTGASDTQYF. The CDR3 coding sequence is TGTGCCAGCAGCTTAACGGGAGCTTCAGATACGCAGTATTTT.

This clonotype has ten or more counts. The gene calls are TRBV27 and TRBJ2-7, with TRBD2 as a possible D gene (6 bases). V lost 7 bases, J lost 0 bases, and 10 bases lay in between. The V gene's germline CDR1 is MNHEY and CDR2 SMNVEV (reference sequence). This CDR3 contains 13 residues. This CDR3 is CASKRDFSYEQYF. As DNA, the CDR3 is TGTGCCAGCAAAAGGGACTTCTCCTACGAGCAGTACTTC.

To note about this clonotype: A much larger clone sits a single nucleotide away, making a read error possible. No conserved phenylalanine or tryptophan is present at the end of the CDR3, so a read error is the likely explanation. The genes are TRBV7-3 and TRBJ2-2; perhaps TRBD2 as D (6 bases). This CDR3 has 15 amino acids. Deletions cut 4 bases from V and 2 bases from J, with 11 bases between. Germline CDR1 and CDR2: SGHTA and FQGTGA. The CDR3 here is CASSSGTFNTGELFL. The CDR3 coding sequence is TGTGCCAGCAGCTCCGGGACTTTCAACACCGGGGAGCTGTTTTTA.

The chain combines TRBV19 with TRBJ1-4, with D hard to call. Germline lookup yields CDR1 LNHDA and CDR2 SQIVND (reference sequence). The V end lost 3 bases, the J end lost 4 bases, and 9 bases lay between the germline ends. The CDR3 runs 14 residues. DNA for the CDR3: TGTGCCAGTAGTATGGGTCAGAATAATGAAAAACTGTTTTTT. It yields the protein CASSMGQNNEKLFF.

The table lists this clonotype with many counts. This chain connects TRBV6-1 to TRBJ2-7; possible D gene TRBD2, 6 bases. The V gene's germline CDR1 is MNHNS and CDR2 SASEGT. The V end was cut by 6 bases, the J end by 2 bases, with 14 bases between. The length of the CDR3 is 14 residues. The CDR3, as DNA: TGTGCCAGCAGAGGGGACGGACTAACCTACGAGCAGTACTTC. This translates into CASRGDGLTYEQYF.

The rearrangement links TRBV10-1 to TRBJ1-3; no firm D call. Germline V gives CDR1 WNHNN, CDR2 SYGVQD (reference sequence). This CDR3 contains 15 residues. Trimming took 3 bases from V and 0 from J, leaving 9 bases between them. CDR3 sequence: CASSDGILSGNTIYF. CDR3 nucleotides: TGCGCCAGCAGTGACGGGATACTCTCTGGAAACACCATATATTTT.

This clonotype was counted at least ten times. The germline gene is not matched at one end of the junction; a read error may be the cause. The CDR3 DNA reads as TGCGCCAGCAGCTTGGAGGCGGGGCCGGGTGGCGAGCAGTACTTC. It codes for CASSLEAGPGGEQYF. The V and J genes are TRBV5-5 and TRBJ2-7; possible D gene TRBD2, 6 bases. Germline assignment: CDR1 SGHKS and CDR2 YYEKEE (reference sequence). The CDR3 length is 15 residues.

This CDR3 reads CASTPVIGGPGYGYTF. CDR3 in DNA: TGTGCCAGCACCCCCGTAATAGGGGGTCCCGGGTATGGCTACACCTTC. The chain joins TRBV28 to TRBJ1-2; D is possibly TRBD1 (6 bases). This CDR3 has 16 amino acids. Germline V lookup: CDR1 MDHEN, CDR2 SYDVKM. The V gene lost 7 bases and the J gene lost 5 bases, with 23 bases spanning the gap.

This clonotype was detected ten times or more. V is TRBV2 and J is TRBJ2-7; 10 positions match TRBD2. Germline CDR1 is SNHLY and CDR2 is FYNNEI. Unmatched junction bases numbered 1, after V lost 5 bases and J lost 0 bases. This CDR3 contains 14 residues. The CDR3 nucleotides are TGTGCCAGCAGTCGGACTAGCGGCTCCTACGAGCAGTACTTC. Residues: CASSRTSGSYEQYF.

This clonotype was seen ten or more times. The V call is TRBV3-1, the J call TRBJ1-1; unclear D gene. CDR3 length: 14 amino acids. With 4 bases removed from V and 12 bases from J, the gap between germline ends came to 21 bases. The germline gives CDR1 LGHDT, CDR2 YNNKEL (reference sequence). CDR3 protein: CASSPNRQIYETFF. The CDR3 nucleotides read TGTGCCAGCAGCCCTAACAGACAAATATACGAAACTTTCTTT.

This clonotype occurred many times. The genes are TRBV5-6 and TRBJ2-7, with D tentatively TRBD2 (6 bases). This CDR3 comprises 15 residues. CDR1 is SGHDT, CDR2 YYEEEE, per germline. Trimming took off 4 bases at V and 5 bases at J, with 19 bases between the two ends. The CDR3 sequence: CASSRRGGSRDEQYF. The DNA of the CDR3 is TGTGCCAGCAGCCGGCGGGGAGGCTCCCGGGACGAGCAGTACTTC.

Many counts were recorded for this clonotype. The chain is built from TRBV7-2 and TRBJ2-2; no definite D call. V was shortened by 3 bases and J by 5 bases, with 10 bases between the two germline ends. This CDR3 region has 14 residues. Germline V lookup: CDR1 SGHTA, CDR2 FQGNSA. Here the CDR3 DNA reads TGTGCCAGCAGCTTCGGAAGGGAAACCGGGGAGCTGTTTTTT. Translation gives CASSFGRETGELFF.

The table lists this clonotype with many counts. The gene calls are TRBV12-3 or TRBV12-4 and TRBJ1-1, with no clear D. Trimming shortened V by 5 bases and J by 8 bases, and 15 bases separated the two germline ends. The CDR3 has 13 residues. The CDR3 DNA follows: TGTGCCAGCAGTCCACGGCGGTCCCTGGAAGCTTTCTTT. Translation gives CASSPRRSLEAFF.

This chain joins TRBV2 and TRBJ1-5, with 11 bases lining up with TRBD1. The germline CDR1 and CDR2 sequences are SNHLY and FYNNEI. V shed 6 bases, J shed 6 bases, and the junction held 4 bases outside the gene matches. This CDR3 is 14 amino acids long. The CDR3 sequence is CASRGQGAVQPQHF. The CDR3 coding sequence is TGTGCCAGCAGAGGACAGGGGGCAGTTCAGCCCCAGCATTTT.

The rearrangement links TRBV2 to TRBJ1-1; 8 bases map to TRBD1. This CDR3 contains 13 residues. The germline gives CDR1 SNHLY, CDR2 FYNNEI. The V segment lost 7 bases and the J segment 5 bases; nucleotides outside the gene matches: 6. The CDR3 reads CASKGDRGTEAFF. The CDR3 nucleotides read TGTGCCAGCAAGGGCGACAGGGGAACTGAAGCTTTCTTT.